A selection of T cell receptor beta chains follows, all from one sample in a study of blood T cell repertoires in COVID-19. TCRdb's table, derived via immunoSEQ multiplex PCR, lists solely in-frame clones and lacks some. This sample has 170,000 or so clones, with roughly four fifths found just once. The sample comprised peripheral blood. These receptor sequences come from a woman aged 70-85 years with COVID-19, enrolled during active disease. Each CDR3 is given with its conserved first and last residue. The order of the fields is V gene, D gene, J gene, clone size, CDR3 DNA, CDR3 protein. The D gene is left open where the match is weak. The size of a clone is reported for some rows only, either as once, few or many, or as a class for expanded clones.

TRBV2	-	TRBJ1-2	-	TGTGCCAGCAGTGAAGAGATACGGAACTATGGCTACACCTTC	CASSEEIRNYGYTF
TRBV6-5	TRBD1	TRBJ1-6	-	TGTGCCAGCGGGACAGGGAGGGATTCACCCCTCCACTTT	CASGTGRDSPLHF
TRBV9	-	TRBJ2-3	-	TGTGCCAGCAGCGTAGCTGCGAAGCCAGATACGCAGTATTTT	CASSVAAKPDTQYF
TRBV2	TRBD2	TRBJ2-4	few	TGTGCCAGCAAGCTAGGCGGGAGTGGAAACATTCAGTACTTC	CASKLGGSGNIQYF
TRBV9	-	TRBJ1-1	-	TGTGCCAGCAGCCAAGTTTGGAGGGCTGAAGCTTTCTTT	CASSQVWRAEAFF
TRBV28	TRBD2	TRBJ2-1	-	TGTGCCAGCAGGTCTCTAGCGGGAGGGCCATACAATGAGCAGTTCTTC	CASRSLAGGPYNEQFF
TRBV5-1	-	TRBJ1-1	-	TGCGCCAGCAGCTTCATGGGGGGGAAGGAAGCCTCTGAAGCTTTCTTT	CASSFMGGKEASEAFF
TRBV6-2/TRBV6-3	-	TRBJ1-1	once	TGTGCCAGCAGTTCTTGGAGGGCTGGAAACACTGAAGCTTTCTTT	CASSSWRAGNTEAFF
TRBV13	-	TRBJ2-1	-	TGTGCCAGCAGCTTAGCCCAAGCCATCAATGAGCAGTTCTTC	CASSLAQAINEQFF
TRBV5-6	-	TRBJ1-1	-	TGTGCCAGCAGCCAACGGACCTTGACAGTAAACACTGAAGCTTTCTTT	CASSQRTLTVNTEAFF
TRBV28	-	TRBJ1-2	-	TGTGCCAGCAGTTTCCGCTATGGCTACACCTTC	CASSFRYGYTF
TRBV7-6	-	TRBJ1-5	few	TGTGCCAGCAGCTTAGAGCCAGGGTACAATCAGCCCCAGCATTTT	CASSLEPGYNQPQHF
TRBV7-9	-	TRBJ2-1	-	TGTGCCAGCAGCTCACTAGCATCCTCTACCTACAATGAGCAGTTCTTC	CASSSLASSTYNEQFF
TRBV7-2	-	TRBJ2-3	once	TGTGCCAGCAGCGTCCTGGATCCAGGGACAGATACGCAGTATTTT	CASSVLDPGTDTQYF
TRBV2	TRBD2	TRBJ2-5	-	TGTGCCAGCAGGTCTAGCGGGAGTGGGGTTCAAGAGACCCAGTACTTC	CASRSSGSGVQETQYF
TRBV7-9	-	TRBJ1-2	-	TGTGCCAGCAGCCCGGTGTTAGCATCTGGCTACACCTTC	CASSPVLASGYTF
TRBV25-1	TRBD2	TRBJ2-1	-	TGTGCCAGCAGGCCCGACTCCGGGCGGGGGAGTGAGCAGTTCTTC	CASRPDSGRGSEQFF
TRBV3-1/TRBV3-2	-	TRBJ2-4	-	TGTGCCAGCAGCCAAGATACAGGAGACATTCAGTACTTC	CASSQDTGDIQYF
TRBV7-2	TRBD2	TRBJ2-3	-	TGTGCCAGCAGCTTAGCGTCGGGCGGGAGGAAAGATACGCAGTATTTT	CASSLASGGRKDTQYF
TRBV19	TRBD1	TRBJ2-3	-	TGTGCCAGTAGACAAGACAGGGGGCCGACAGATACGCAGTATTTT	CASRQDRGPTDTQYF
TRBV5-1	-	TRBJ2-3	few	TGCGCCAGCAGCTTGAGCCCGGGCACAGATACGCAGTATTTT	CASSLSPGTDTQYF
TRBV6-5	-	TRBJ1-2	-	TGTGCCAGCAGTTACTTTCCGCGATCAAACTATGGCTACACCTTC	CASSYFPRSNYGYTF
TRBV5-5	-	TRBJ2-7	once	TGTGCCAGCAGGCGGGGAGGCGCAGGTCTCTACGAGCAGTACTTC	CASRRGGAGLYEQYF
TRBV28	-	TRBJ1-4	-	TGTGCCAGCAGTTTCACAGGCGTAGAAAAACTGTTTTTT	CASSFTGVEKLFF
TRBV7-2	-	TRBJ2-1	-	TGTGCCAGCAGCAAGGGGGTGGGCGTCTACAATGAGCAGTTCTTC	CASSKGVGVYNEQFF
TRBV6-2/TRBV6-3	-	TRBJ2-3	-	TGTGCCAGCAGTTCGTCCGACACCCTACGACCCCCTAGCACAGATACGCAGTATTTT	CASSSSDTLRPPSTDTQYF
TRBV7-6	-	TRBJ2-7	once	TGTGCCAGCAGCTCTTCCCCGCGACGGGGCTACGAGCAGTACTTC	CASSSSPRRGYEQYF
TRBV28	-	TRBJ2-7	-	TGTGCCACCACATATGGGGGGTCGCAGTCCTACGAGCAGTACTTC	CATTYGGSQSYEQYF
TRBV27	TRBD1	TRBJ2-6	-	TGTGCCAGCAGTCTTCGGGACAGGCCCTCTGGGGCCAACGTCCTGACTTTC	CASSLRDRPSGANVLTF
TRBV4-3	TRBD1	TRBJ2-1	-	TGCGCCAGCAGCCAAGTGATGGGACAGAACAATGAGCAGTTCTTC	CASSQVMGQNNEQFF
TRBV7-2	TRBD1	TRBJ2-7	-	TGTGCCAGCAGCCAGGACAGGGGGGGTGTTGGGCAGTACTTC	CASSQDRGGVGQYF
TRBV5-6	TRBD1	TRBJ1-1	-	TGTGCCAGCAGCTTGTTGGGGACAGGGGACACTGAAGCTTTCTTT	CASSLLGTGDTEAFF
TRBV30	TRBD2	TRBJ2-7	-	TGTGCCTGGAGTGTAAGGGGACTAGCGGGAGAGAGGCGTGGGACCTACGAGCAGTACTTC	CAWSVRGLAGERRGTYEQYF
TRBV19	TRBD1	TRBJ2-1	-	TGTGCCAGTAGGACTGCCGGGACAGGGACGGTCAATGAGCAGTTCTTC	CASRTAGTGTVNEQFF
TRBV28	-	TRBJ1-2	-	TGTGCCAGCAGTGCCGGGGGGTTGGCTGGCTACACCTTC	CASSAGGLAGYTF
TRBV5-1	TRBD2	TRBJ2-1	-	TGCGCCAGCAGCTTGGGGGGGACTAGCGGCAATGAGCAGTTCTTC	CASSLGGTSGNEQFF
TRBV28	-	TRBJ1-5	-	TGTGCCAGCAGTCCCGCGGGACTTAGCAATCAGCCCCAGCATTTT	CASSPAGLSNQPQHF
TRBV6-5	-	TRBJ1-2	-	TGTGCCAGTTTTGACACCCTCTATGGCTACACCTTC	CASFDTLYGYTF
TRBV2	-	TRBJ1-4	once	TGTGCCAGCAGGGCCCGGGACATCCCAGAAAAACTGTTTTTT	CASRARDIPEKLFF
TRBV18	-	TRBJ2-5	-	TGTGCCAGCTCGATCCGGGGAGGCCAAGAGACCCAGTACTTC	CASSIRGGQETQYF
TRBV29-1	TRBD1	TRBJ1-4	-	TGCAGCGTTGTTGTAAGGACAGGGCAAAATGAAAAACTGTTTTTT	CSVVVRTGQNEKLFF
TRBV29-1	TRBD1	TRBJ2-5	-	TGCAGCGTTGGAGGGGGCGAGACCCAGTACTTC	CSVGGGETQYF
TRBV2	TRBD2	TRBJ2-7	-	TGTGCCAGCAGCCGGGGGGGATCCTACGAGCAGTACTTC	CASSRGGSYEQYF
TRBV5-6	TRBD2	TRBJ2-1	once	TGTGCCAGCAACTCGGGGGGGGCGAGCTCCTACAATGAGCAGTTCTTC	CASNSGGASSYNEQFF
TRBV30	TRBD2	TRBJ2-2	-	TGTGCCTGGAGAAGTAGCGGGAGCCTAATAACCGGGGAGCTGTTTTTT	CAWRSSGSLITGELFF
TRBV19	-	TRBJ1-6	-	TGTGCCAGTAGTGCCTCGGCCGGGAGCTCCTATAATTCACCCCTCCACTTT	CASSASAGSSYNSPLHF
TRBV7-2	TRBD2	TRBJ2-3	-	TGTGCCAGCAGCCGCCGAGAGCGGGGGAGCACAGATACGCAGTATTTT	CASSRRERGSTDTQYF
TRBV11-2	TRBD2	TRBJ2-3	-	TGTGCCAGCAGTTTCAGCGGGATCGGAGCCACAGATACGCAGTATTTT	CASSFSGIGATDTQYF
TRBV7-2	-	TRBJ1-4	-	TGTGCCAGCAGCCCCAATTACGCATCTGGTATGGCCAATGAAAAACTGTTTTTT	CASSPNYASGMANEKLFF
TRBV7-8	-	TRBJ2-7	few	TGTGCCAGCAGCTTCGGTACGGCGGGCTCCTACGAGCAGTACTTC	CASSFGTAGSYEQYF
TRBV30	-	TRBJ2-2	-	TGTGCCTGGAGTGCGTTTCTGGGCCCCGGGGAGCTGTTTTTT	CAWSAFLGPGELFF
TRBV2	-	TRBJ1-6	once	TGTGCCACCAAACAGGCGGCCAATTCACCCCTCCACTTT	CATKQAANSPLHF